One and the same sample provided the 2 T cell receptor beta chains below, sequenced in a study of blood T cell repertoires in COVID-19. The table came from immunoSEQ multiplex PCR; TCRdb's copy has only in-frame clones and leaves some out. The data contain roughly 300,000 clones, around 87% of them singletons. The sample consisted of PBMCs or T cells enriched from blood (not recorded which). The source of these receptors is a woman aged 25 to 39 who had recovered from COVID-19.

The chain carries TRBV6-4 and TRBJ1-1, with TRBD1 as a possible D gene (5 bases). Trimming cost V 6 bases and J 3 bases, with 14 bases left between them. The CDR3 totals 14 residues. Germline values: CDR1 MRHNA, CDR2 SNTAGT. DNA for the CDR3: TGTGCCAGCAGCCCCCAGGGCTGGGACACTGAAGCTTTCTTT. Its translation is CASSPQGWDTEAFF.

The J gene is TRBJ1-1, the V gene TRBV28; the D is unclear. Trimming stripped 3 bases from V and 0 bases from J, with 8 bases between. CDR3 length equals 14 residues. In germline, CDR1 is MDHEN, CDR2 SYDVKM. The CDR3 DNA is TGTGCCAGCAGTTTGCACCTATTGAACACTGAAGCTTTCTTT. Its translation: CASSLHLLNTEAFF.